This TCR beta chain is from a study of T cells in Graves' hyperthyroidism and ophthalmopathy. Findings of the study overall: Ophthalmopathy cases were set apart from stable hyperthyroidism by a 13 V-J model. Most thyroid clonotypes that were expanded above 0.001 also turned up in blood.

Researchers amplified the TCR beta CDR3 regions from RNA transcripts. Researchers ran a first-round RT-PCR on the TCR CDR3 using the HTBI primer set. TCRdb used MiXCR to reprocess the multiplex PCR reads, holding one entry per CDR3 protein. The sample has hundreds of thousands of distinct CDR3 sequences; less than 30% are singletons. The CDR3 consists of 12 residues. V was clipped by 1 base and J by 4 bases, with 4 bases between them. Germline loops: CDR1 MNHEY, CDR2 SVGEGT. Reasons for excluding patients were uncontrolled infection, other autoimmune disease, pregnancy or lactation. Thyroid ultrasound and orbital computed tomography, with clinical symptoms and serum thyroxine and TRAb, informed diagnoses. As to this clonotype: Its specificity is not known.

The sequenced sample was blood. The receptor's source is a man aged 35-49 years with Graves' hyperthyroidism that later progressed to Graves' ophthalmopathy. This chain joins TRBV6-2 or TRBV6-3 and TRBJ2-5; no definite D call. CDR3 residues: CASSYFPETQYF. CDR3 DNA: TGTGCCAGCAGTTACTTCCCAGAGACCCAGTACTTC.